A single TCR beta chain is shown here with its context. Its specificity is unknown. The record originates from a study of cytotoxic CD8 clonotypes in ibrutinib-treated CLL. Study in general: Among the patients, fewer than twelve presented as relapsed/refractory and roughly 14 as treatment-naive; around 18 showed unmutated IGHV. Response samples were taken after a median of approximately 11 months on treatment, range 6 to 36. Findings and caveats of the study: The study found public clonotypes uncommon, contracting or stable on treatment. Timing of sampling differed between sustained-remission and progressing patients.

Some clones are missing from TCRdb's copy, which holds only in-frame ones; the method was immunoSEQ multiplex PCR. The data show a few hundred thousand clones, with approximately 80% seen just once and roughly 7% held by the top ten. V lost 5 bases and J lost 3, with 22 bases in between. The V gene's germline CDR1 is LNHDA and CDR2 SQIVND (reference sequence). The CDR3 totals 18 residues. This chain links TRBV19 with TRBJ2-2; D is perhaps TRBD2 (6 bases). The receptor was isolated from a human donor with chronic lymphocytic leukemia. Source: PBMCs, taken before ibrutinib treatment. CDR3 coding DNA: TGTGCCAGTAGTCTAAGCGGGTTGGGCAGGGAGTACACCGGGGAGCTGTTTTTT. Translation gives CASSLSGLGREYTGELFF. The full variable domain, completed using reference TRBV19 and TRBJ2-2, is DGGITQSPKYLFRKEGQNVTLSCEQNLNHDAMYWYRQDPGQGLRLIYYSQIVNDFQKGDIAEGYSVSREKKESFPLTVTSAQKNPTAFYLCASSLSGLGREYTGELFFGEGSRLTVL.